The T cell receptor (beta chain) described here comes from a study of T cells after yellow fever vaccination. Study conclusions and caveats: Booster samples showed a return of most primary-vaccination clones (roughly 96% CD4, approximately 88% CD8).

The V end lost 3 bases, the J end lost 2 bases, and 10 bases lay between the germline ends. The length of the CDR3 is 14 residues. CDR1 is SGHDT, CDR2 YYEEEE, per germline. TCRdb processed the 5' RACE reads anew with MiXCR; each CDR3 protein has one entry. The sample holds a few hundred thousand distinct CDR3 sequences; 7.5% to 9.5% are singletons and the top ten take 3% to 3.5%. A note on this clonotype: Its matching antigen is unknown.

This receptor was obtained from a man aged 18 to 30 who received the YFV17D yellow fever vaccine. The sample was CD4+ T cells sorted from PBMCs, taken 5 days after the yellow fever booster vaccination. The chain is built from TRBV5-6 and TRBJ2-3; D not resolved. Here the CDR3 DNA reads TGTGCCAGCAGCTCCTACTACACCACAGATACGCAGTATTTT. It codes for CASSSYYTTDTQYF. Full variable domain (rest looked up from reference TRBV5-6 and TRBJ2-3): DAGVTQSPTHLIKTRGQQVTLRCSPKSGHDTVSWYQQALGQGPQFIFQYYEEEERQRGNFPDRFSGHQFPNYSSELNVNALLLGDSALYLCASSSYYTTDTQYFGPGTRLTVL.